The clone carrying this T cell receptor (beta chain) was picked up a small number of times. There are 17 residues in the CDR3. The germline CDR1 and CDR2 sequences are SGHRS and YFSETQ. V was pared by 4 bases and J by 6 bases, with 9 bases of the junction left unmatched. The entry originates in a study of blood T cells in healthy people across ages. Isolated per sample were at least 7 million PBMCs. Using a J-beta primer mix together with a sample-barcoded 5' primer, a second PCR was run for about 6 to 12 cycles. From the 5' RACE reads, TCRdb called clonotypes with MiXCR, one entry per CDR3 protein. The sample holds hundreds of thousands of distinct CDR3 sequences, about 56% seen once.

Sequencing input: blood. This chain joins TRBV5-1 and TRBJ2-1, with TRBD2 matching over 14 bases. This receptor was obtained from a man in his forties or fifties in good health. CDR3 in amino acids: CASSLLPGLAGVNEQFF. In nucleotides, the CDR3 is TGCGCCAGCAGCCTACTTCCGGGACTAGCGGGAGTCAATGAGCAGTTCTTC. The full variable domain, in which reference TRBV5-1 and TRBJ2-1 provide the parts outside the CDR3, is KAGVTQTPRYLIKTRGQQVTLSCSPISGHRSVSWYQQTPGQGLQFLFEYFSETQRNKGNFPGRFSGRQFSNSRSEMNVSTLELGDSALYLCASSLLPGLAGVNEQFFGPGTRLTVL.